One and the same sample provided the 24 T cell receptor beta chains below, sequenced in a study of early T cells in non-severe SARS-CoV-2 infection. Each CDR3 protein is one row after TCRdb ran MiXCR on the 5' RACE reads. The sample consists of under 60,000 distinct CDR3 sequences, 7.5% to 9.5% of them appearing once. Source: whole blood, taken at baseline. The receptors were sampled from an adult who was a healthcare worker with PCR-confirmed SARS-CoV-2 infection or an uninfected control (not recorded which).

This clonotype occurred many times. The CDR3 region is CASSLSGAVGNQPQHF. CDR3 sequence (DNA): TGTGCCAGCAGTTTATCAGGGGCGGTGGGCAATCAGCCCCAGCATTTT. This chain connects TRBV12-3 or TRBV12-4 to TRBJ1-5, with a possible D match to TRBD1 (6 bases). This CDR3 is built from 16 residues. Trimming pared 2 bases from V and 2 bases from J, leaving 13 bases between.

For this clonotype: One end of the junction varies from germline; a read error may be responsible. The CDR3 DNA sequence: TGCAGTACACTATGGGGTACTGAAGCCTTCTTT. As protein: CSTLWGTEAFF. The V call is TRBV29-1, the J call TRBJ1-1; D remains unclear. The CDR3 is 11 amino acids. From germline, CDR1 is SQVTM and CDR2 ANQGSEA.

In this sample, this clonotype turned up a few times. V gene TRBV4-1 combines with J gene TRBJ2-3, with unresolved D. The CDR3 is 14 amino acids. Germline-derived CDR1 and CDR2 are MGHRA and YSYEKL. Trimming cost V 5 bases and J 7 bases, with 16 bases left between them. Written as DNA, the CDR3 is TGCGCCAGCAGCACCCAGCGCCAGATGAATACGCAGTATTTT. Translating gives CASSTQRQMNTQYF.

This rearrangement joins TRBV14 to TRBJ2-7, with TRBD1 identical over 8 bases. V was clipped by 4 bases and J by 2 bases; unmatched bases: 13. The CDR3 runs to 17 residues. Looked up from germline, CDR1 is SGHDN and CDR2 is FVKESK. The CDR3 region has the DNA TGTGCCAGCAGCCCAAGTGGGCCCGGACAGGGAACCTACGAGCAGTACTTC. This codes for CASSPSGPGQGTYEQYF.

V and J are TRBV11-2 and TRBJ2-5; the D gene could be TRBD1 or TRBD2 (5 bases each). The CDR3 extends over 15 amino acids. The germline V and J ends were trimmed by 5 bases and 5 bases, with 18 bases remaining between them. Germline V gene sequence: CDR1 SGHAT, CDR2 FQNNGV. The CDR3 DNA follows: TGTGCCAGCAGCCCCGGGACCGGCCTCGGGGAGACCCAGTACTTC. Amino acid sequence: CASSPGTGLGETQYF. The entire variable domain, with the rest obtained from reference TRBV11-2 and TRBJ2-5, is as follows: EAGVAQSPRYKIIEKRQSVAFWCNPISGHATLYWYQQILGQGPKLLIQFQNNGVVDDSQLPKDRFSAERLKGVDSTLKIQPAKLEDSAVYLCASSPGTGLGETQYFGPGTRLLVL.

V usage is TRBV3-1 and J usage is TRBJ2-7; 9 nucleotides align to TRBD1. Unmatched junction bases numbered 5, after V lost 0 bases and J lost 2 bases. Germline CDR1 reads LGHDT; CDR2 reads YNNKEL (reference sequence). The CDR3 totals 16 residues. CDR3 amino acids: CASSQDRGQGTYEQYF. Here the CDR3 DNA reads TGTGCCAGCAGCCAAGATCGTGGACAGGGGACCTACGAGCAGTACTTC.

The V gene is TRBV6-6, the J gene TRBJ2-7; 12 nucleotides align to TRBD2. Trimming cost V 5 bases and J 6 bases; bases outside gene matches: 8. CDR1 and CDR2 from the germline V gene are MNHNY and SVGAGI (reference sequence). This CDR3 spans 15 amino acids. CDR3 residues: CASSPLAGGPSEQYF. Written as DNA, the CDR3 is TGTGCCAGCAGTCCGCTAGCGGGAGGGCCTTCCGAGCAGTACTTC.

This clonotype has at least ten counts. The chain carries TRBV7-8 and TRBJ1-4; D not certain. Looked up from germline, CDR1 is SGHVS and CDR2 is FQNEAQ. This CDR3 spans 14 amino acids. V shed 4 bases and J shed 6 bases, with 12 bases lying between them. DNA of the CDR3: TGTGCCAGCAGCTCCTACATAGTTGATGAAAAACTGTTTTTT. The encoded protein is CASSSYIVDEKLFF.

The chain has TRBV19 and TRBJ1-1; 7 nucleotides align to TRBD1. From germline, CDR1 is LNHDA and CDR2 SQIVND (reference sequence). Trimming at V came to 0 bases and at J to 4 bases, leaving 11 bases not matched to a gene. The CDR3 length is 17 residues. The CDR3 region has the DNA TGTGCCAGTAGTATAGACCCGGAACAGGGGTTGGGCACTGAAGCTTTCTTT. It yields the protein CASSIDPEQGLGTEAFF.

This clonotype has only a few counts. The chain links TRBV28 to TRBJ2-1; 11 bases fit TRBD2. J gave up 0 bases and V 3 bases, and 10 bases lay outside the gene matches. CDR3 length equals 19 residues. The germline V gene has CDR1 MDHEN and CDR2 SYDVKM. The CDR3 DNA reads TGTGCCAGCAGTTTCCCTGAGTTGACTAGCGGGATCTCCTACAATGAGCAGTTCTTC. Translated, it gives CASSFPELTSGISYNEQFF.

The table lists this clonotype with a few counts. The genes are TRBV7-6 and TRBJ2-7; 11 positions agree with TRBD2. Germline V CDR1 and CDR2: SGHVS, FNYEAQ. Unmatched junction bases numbered 4, after V lost 4 bases and J lost 5 bases. The CDR3 is made up of 14 amino acids. The chain's CDR3 is CASSSGLAAHEQYF. CDR3 bases: TGTGCCAGCAGCTCGGGACTAGCGGCCCACGAGCAGTACTTC.

This clonotype was observed a handful of times. This sequence joins TRBV3-1 and TRBJ2-1; TRBD1 is a possible D gene (5 bases). From germline, CDR1 is LGHDT and CDR2 YNNKEL (reference sequence). The V and J ends lost 1 base and 13 bases respectively, with 11 bases between them. This CDR3 has 12 residues. In DNA form, the CDR3 reads TGTGCCAGCAGCCAAGGAACAGGTGGACAGTTCTTC. It is translated as CASSQGTGGQFF.

This clonotype was recorded a few times. The genes are TRBV19 and TRBJ2-2; D is possibly TRBD2 (6 bases). Trimming took 4 bases from V and 4 from J, leaving 16 bases between them. The CDR3 extends over 16 amino acids. Germline assignment: CDR1 LNHDA and CDR2 SQIVND (reference sequence). The CDR3 protein is CASSSGSTRFTGELFF. In DNA, the CDR3 is TGTGCCAGTAGTAGCGGGTCGACTAGATTCACCGGGGAGCTGTTTTTT.

This clonotype has a count of ten or more. This chain links TRBV4-1 with TRBJ1-2; D call uncertain. The length of the CDR3 is 13 residues. Trimming took off 4 bases at V and 4 bases at J, with 10 bases between the two ends. Looked up from germline, CDR1 is MGHRA and CDR2 is YSYEKL. CDR3 in DNA: TGCGCCAGCAGCCTTACGGACGGCTATGGCTACACCTTC. Translating it yields CASSLTDGYGYTF.

This clonotype was recorded many times. This chain links TRBV6-5 with TRBJ2-7; a possible D gene is TRBD1 (6 bases). CDR1 and CDR2 (germline): MNHEY, SVGAGI. There are 13 residues in the CDR3. V gave up 7 bases and J gave up 3 bases, with 13 bases separating them. In nucleotides, the CDR3 is TGTGCCAGCAAATCACCACAGGGCTACGAGCAGTACTTC. Translating it yields CASKSPQGYEQYF.

This clonotype was observed at least ten times. V usage is TRBV19 and J usage is TRBJ1-4, with 11 bases lining up with TRBD1. From germline, CDR1 is LNHDA and CDR2 SQIVND (reference sequence). The V gene end was trimmed by 7 bases and the J gene end by 8 bases; junction bases not matched to a gene: 6. CDR3 length: 14 residues. CDR3 bases: TGTGCCAGTACCTACGGGACAGGGGGAGAAAAACTGTTTTTT. Amino acids: CASTYGTGGEKLFF.

In this sample, this clonotype turned up many times. The CDR3 sequence: CASSLQGNTEAFF. The CDR3 DNA sequence: TGTGCCAGCAGCCTACAGGGGAACACTGAAGCTTTCTTT. The J gene is TRBJ1-1, the V gene TRBV25-1, with D possibly being TRBD1 (6 bases). The CDR3 has 13 amino acids. CDR1 is MGHDK and CDR2 is SYGVNS in the germline V gene. The V end was cut by 6 bases, the J end by 1 base, with 9 bases between.

This clonotype was seen a few times. The gene calls are TRBV3-1 and TRBJ1-1; D may be TRBD1 (5 bases). The CDR3 covers 14 residues. CDR1 LGHDT and CDR2 YNNKEL come from the germline V gene (reference sequence). V shed 5 bases and J shed 5 bases, with 15 bases lying between them. DNA of the CDR3: TGTGCCAGCAGCGACTCTAACAGGTATACTGAAGCTTTCTTT. Translated: CASSDSNRYTEAFF.

This clonotype showed up just a few times. This chain links TRBV6-6 with TRBJ2-1; 7 bases fit TRBD2. Germline-derived CDR1 and CDR2 are MNHNY and SVGAGI (reference sequence). The V gene end was trimmed by 6 bases and the J gene end by 5 bases; junction bases not matched to a gene: 10. This CDR3 is 15 amino acids long. The CDR3 protein is CASRTGGFVHNEQFF. In nucleotides, the CDR3 is TGTGCCAGCAGAACCGGGGGGTTCGTCCACAATGAGCAGTTCTTC.

V is TRBV7-9 and J is TRBJ2-6, with 7 bases lining up with TRBD2. The V and J ends lost 5 bases and 0 bases, in that order; junction bases with no gene match: 7. The CDR3 loop spans 17 amino acids. Germline lookup yields CDR1 SEHNR and CDR2 FQNEAQ (reference sequence). The CDR3 region has the DNA TGTGCCAGCAGCCCGCCAGCGGGAACCTCTGGGGCCAACGTCCTGACTTTC. Amino acids: CASSPPAGTSGANVLTF.

This clonotype was seen only a few times. The chain has TRBV7-9 and TRBJ1-4, with D unresolved. The length of the CDR3 is 14 residues. Germline loops: CDR1 SEHNR, CDR2 FQNEAQ (reference sequence). With 5 bases removed from V and 7 bases from J, the gap between germline ends came to 14 bases. DNA of the CDR3: TGTGCCAGCAGCACCGACAAACATGGTGAAAAACTGTTTTTT. As protein: CASSTDKHGEKLFF. The variable domain in full, with the rest retrieved from reference TRBV7-9 and TRBJ1-4, is DTGVSQNPRHKITKRGQNVTFRCDPISEHNRLYWYRQTLGQGPEFLTYFQNEAQLEKSRLLSDRFSAERPKGSFSTLEIQRTEQGDSAMYLCASSTDKHGEKLFFGSGTQLSVL.

This clonotype was seen only a few times. This chain links TRBV5-1 with TRBJ1-6; D is undetermined. Germline V gene sequence: CDR1 SGHRS, CDR2 YFSETQ. V lost 0 bases to trimming and J lost 4 bases, with 5 bases between them. The CDR3 extends over 14 amino acids. The CDR3 reads CASSLGRYNSPLHF. The CDR3 DNA follows: TGCGCCAGCAGCTTGGGCAGGTATAATTCACCCCTCCACTTT. Full variable domain (outside the CDR3, taken from reference TRBV5-1 and TRBJ1-6): KAGVTQTPRYLIKTRGQQVTLSCSPISGHRSVSWYQQTPGQGLQFLFEYFSETQRNKGNFPGRFSGRQFSNSRSEMNVSTLELGDSALYLCASSLGRYNSPLHFGNGTRLTVT.

The chain links TRBV18 to TRBJ2-5; tentatively, D is TRBD2 (6 bases). Looked up from germline, CDR1 is KGHSH and CDR2 is LQKENI. The CDR3 length is 12 residues. V lost 6 bases, J lost 7 bases, and 12 bases lay in between. The CDR3 sequence: CASSSGDGTQYF. In nucleotides, the CDR3 is TGTGCCAGCTCCTCGGGAGATGGGACCCAGTACTTC.

This clonotype turned up a few times. The chain carries TRBV3-1 and TRBJ2-7, with TRBD1 matching over 9 bases. Germline loops: CDR1 LGHDT, CDR2 YNNKEL (reference sequence). This CDR3 contains 19 residues. The V gene end was trimmed by 1 base and the J gene end by 6 bases; junction bases not matched to a gene: 19. CDR3 loop: CASSQVRAGQGRLRGEQYF. The CDR3 region has the DNA TGTGCCAGCAGCCAAGTAAGGGCGGGACAGGGAAGGTTAAGGGGCGAGCAGTACTTC.